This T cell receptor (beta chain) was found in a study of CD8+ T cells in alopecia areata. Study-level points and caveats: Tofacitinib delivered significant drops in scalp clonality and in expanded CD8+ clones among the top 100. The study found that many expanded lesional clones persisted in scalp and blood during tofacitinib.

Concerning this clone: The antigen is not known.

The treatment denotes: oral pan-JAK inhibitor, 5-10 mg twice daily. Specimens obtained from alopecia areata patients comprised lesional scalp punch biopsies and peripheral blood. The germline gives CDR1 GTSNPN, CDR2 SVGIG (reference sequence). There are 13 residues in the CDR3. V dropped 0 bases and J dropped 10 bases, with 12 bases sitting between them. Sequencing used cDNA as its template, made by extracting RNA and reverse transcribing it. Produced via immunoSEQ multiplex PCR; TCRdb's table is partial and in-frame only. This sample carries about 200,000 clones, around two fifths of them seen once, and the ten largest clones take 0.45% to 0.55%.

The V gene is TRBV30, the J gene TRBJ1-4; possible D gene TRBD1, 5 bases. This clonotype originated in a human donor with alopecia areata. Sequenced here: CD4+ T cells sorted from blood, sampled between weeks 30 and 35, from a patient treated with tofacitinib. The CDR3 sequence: CAWSVLERGKLFF. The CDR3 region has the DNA TGTGCCTGGAGTGTACTGGAGAGGGGAAAACTGTTTTTT.